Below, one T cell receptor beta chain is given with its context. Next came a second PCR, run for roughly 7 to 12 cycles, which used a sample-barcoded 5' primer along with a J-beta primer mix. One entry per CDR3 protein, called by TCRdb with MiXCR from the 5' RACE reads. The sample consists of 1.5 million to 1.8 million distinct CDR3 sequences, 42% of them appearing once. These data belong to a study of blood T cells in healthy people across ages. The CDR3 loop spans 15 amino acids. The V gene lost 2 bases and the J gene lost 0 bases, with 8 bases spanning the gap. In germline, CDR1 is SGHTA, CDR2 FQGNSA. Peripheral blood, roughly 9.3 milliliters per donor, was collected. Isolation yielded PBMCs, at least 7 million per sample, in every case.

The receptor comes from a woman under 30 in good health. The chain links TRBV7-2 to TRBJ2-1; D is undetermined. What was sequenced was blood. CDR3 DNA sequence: TGTGCCAGCAGCTTAAGACCAGGCTCCTACAATGAGCAGTTCTTC. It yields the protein CASSLRPGSYNEQFF.